The 11 T cell receptor beta chains in this list originate from one sample, sequenced in a study of monozygotic twins with inflammatory bowel disease. TCRdb re-called the 5' RACE reads and shows each CDR3 protein once, DNA omitted. Recorded for this sample: about 330,000 distinct CDR3 sequences. Sequenced material: blood. These receptors all stem from a human donor with ulcerative colitis or Crohn's disease, or a healthy co-twin of an affected twin (not recorded which).

The chain employs TRBV5-1 and TRBJ1-5. Germline lookup yields CDR1 SGHRS and CDR2 YFSETQ. The CDR3 has 16 amino acids. The CDR3 here is CASSPDPRGSNQPQHF.

The chain carries TRBV7-2 and TRBJ2-5. The germline gives CDR1 SGHTA, CDR2 FQGNSA. CDR3 length: 13 amino acids. The CDR3 spells CASSLVVQETQYF.

V and J are TRBV7-8 and TRBJ2-2; TCRdb's D gene call, TRBD1, goes unchecked for lack of DNA. Germline CDR1 reads SGHVS; CDR2 reads FQNEAQ. CDR3 length equals 17 residues. CDR3 loop: CASSSFRWDRNTGELFF.

This chain uses TRBV20-1 with TRBJ1-1; TCRdb's D gene call, TRBD1, goes unchecked for lack of DNA. The CDR3 sequence is 11 residues long. Germline loops: CDR1 DFQATT, CDR2 SNEGSKA (reference sequence). The CDR3 protein is CSARTGVPAFF.

This chain connects TRBV30 to TRBJ2-7; TCRdb's assignment of TRBD2 cannot be checked, as there is no DNA. The CDR3 covers 14 residues. The germline V gene encodes CDR1 GTSNPN and CDR2 SVGIG (reference sequence). The CDR3 spells CAWSAGSGSTGQYF.

The chain has TRBV4-1 and TRBJ2-1. This CDR3 is 16 amino acids long. The germline V gene has CDR1 MGHRA and CDR2 YSYEKL. The CDR3 is CASSQVWREPYNEQFF.

V and J are TRBV18 and TRBJ2-3; TCRdb's D gene call, TRBD2, goes unchecked for lack of DNA. The CDR3 is made up of 11 amino acids. Germline V gene lookup returns CDR1 KGHSH and CDR2 LQKENI. CDR3 protein: CASSPEGTQYF. Full variable domain (rest looked up from reference TRBV18 and TRBJ2-3): NAGVMQNPRHLVRRRGQEARLRCSPMKGHSHVYWYRQLPEEGLKFMVYLQKENIIDESGMPKERFSAEFPKEGPSILRIQQVVRGDSAAYFCASSPEGTQYFGPGTRLTVL.

V usage is TRBV19 and J usage is TRBJ1-2; TCRdb's D call of TRBD1 is untestable without DNA. This CDR3 comprises 15 residues. Germline loops: CDR1 LNHDA, CDR2 SQIVND (reference sequence). The chain's CDR3 is CASVGAAYSNYGYTF.

V is TRBV5-1 and J is TRBJ2-5; with no DNA, the TCRdb D assignment of TRBD1 cannot be verified. Germline V CDR1 and CDR2: SGHRS, YFSETQ. The CDR3 runs to 14 residues. CDR3 loop: CASSWPGPEETQYF.

V gene TRBV19 combines with J gene TRBJ2-2; the D gene TCRdb calls, TRBD2, cannot be checked with no DNA. The CDR3 has 17 residues. Per germline, CDR1 LNHDA and CDR2 SQIVND (reference sequence). The CDR3 region is CASRKSLLRELTGELFF.

The V call is TRBV4-3, the J call TRBJ1-2. Germline V gives CDR1 LGHNA, CDR2 YSLEER. The CDR3 has 12 amino acids. The CDR3 loop is CASSSRVGGYTF.